The clone carrying this TCR beta chain was observed a single time. The sample comes from a study of blood T cell repertoires in COVID-19. Categorization into cohorts depended on clinical history that participants reported. V lost 8 bases and J lost 0, with 10 bases in between. The CDR3 is 13 residues long. CDR1 is SEHNR and CDR2 is FQNEAQ in the germline V gene (reference sequence). The repertoire was sequenced with immunoSEQ multiplex PCR; TCRdb's copy has only in-frame clones and lacks some. The sample has approximately 300,000 clones, around 90% seen once. The J gene is TRBJ1-1, the V gene TRBV7-9, with D unclear. What was sequenced was PBMCs or T cells enriched from blood (not recorded which). The TCR sequence derives from a man aged 60-69 years who had recovered from COVID-19. CDR3: CASDKAMNTEAFF. CDR3 nucleotide sequence: TGTGCCAGCGACAAGGCGATGAACACTGAAGCTTTCTTT. The full variable domain, in which reference TRBV7-9 and TRBJ1-1 provide the parts outside the CDR3, is DTGVSQNPRHKITKRGQNVTFRCDPISEHNRLYWYRQTLGQGPEFLTYFQNEAQLEKSRLLSDRFSAERPKGSFSTLEIQRTEQGDSAMYLCASDKAMNTEAFFGQGTRLTVV.